This T cell receptor beta chain stems from a study of T-cell reconstitution after alpha-beta-depleted transplantation in children. Study conclusions and caveats: After one year, T-cell counts and TCRbeta diversity mostly came from new T cells. Alpha-beta T cells present about two months after transplant were reported to originate from several hundred expanded graft clones. It was surviving recipient T cells and thymic progenitors that gave some patients high TCRbeta diversity at day 60.

This clonotype was observed at least ten times. Its target is not known. A TCRbeta library incorporating unique molecular identifiers was prepared. Each CDR3 protein gets one entry after TCRdb re-called the PCR reads with MiXCR. Among more than 200,000 distinct CDR3 sequences listed, about a quarter were seen once. There are 12 residues in the CDR3. CDR1 and CDR2 (germline): SQVTM, ANQGSEA. The germline V and J ends were trimmed by 2 bases and 2 bases, with 5 bases remaining between them. The source of this sequence is a girl between 2 and 10 years old with Fanconi anemia, due to receive a stem cell transplant. The chain employs TRBV29-1 and TRBJ2-3; D unclear. Here the sequenced sample was PBMCs, taken before TCRalphabeta/CD19-depleted stem cell transplant. The CDR3 coding sequence is TGCAGCGTTGAACGCCACACAGATACGCAGTATTTT. Protein sequence: CSVERHTDTQYF.